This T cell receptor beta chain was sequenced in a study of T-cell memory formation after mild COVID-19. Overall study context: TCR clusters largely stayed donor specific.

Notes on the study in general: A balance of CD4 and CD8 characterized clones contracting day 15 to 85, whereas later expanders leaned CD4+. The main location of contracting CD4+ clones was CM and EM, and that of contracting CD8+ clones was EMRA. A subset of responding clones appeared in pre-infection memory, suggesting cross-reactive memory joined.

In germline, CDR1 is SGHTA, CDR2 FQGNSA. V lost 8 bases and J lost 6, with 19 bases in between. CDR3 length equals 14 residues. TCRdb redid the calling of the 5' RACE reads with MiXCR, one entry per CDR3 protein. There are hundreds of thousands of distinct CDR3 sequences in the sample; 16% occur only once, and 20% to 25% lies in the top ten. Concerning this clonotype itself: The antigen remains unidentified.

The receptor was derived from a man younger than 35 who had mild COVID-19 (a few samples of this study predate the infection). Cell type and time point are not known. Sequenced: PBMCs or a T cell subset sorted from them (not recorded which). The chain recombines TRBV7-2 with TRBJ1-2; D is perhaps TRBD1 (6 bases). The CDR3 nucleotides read TGTGCCAGCGCTATTGAGGGGCAGGGGCATGGCTACACCTTC. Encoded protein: CASAIEGQGHGYTF.